The clone carrying this TCR beta chain was seen a handful of times. The antigen remains undetermined. In building TCR beta libraries, iRepertoire HTBI primers were used together with Arm-PCR of CDR3 regions. TCRdb ran MiXCR on the multiplex PCR reads and lists one entry per CDR3 protein. The table lists 310,000 or so distinct CDR3 sequences, about 20% of them singletons. V lost 6 bases and J lost 3, with 11 bases in between. The CDR3 consists of 14 residues. Germline V lookup: CDR1 LNHDA, CDR2 SQIVND (reference sequence). Time point meaning: persistent/refractory GD, antithyroid drugs over 5 years with positive TRAb. The authors made the TCR library using RNA they extracted from PBMCs. These data come from a study of regulatory T cells in long-lasting Graves disease. Overall study findings and caveats: Investigators studied peripheral blood only, not thyroid tissue. Persistent disease exhibited a predilection for TRBV28, TRBJ1-2 and TRBJ2-5.

The sample in question was peripheral blood mononuclear cells (PBMCs), obtained when the disease was refractory, from a patient treated with antithyroid drugs. The chain recombines TRBV19 with TRBJ2-2, with D possibly matching TRBD2 (5 bases). This clonotype was sampled from a female donor with Graves disease. The CDR3 DNA follows: TGTGCCAGTAGCTCCGCCGGGGACACCGGGGAGCTGTTTTTT. As protein: CASSSAGDTGELFF. Drawing the rest from reference TRBV19 and TRBJ2-2, the complete variable domain is DGGITQSPKYLFRKEGQNVTLSCEQNLNHDAMYWYRQDPGQGLRLIYYSQIVNDFQKGDIAEGYSVSREKKESFPLTVTSAQKNPTAFYLCASSSAGDTGELFFGEGSRLTVL.